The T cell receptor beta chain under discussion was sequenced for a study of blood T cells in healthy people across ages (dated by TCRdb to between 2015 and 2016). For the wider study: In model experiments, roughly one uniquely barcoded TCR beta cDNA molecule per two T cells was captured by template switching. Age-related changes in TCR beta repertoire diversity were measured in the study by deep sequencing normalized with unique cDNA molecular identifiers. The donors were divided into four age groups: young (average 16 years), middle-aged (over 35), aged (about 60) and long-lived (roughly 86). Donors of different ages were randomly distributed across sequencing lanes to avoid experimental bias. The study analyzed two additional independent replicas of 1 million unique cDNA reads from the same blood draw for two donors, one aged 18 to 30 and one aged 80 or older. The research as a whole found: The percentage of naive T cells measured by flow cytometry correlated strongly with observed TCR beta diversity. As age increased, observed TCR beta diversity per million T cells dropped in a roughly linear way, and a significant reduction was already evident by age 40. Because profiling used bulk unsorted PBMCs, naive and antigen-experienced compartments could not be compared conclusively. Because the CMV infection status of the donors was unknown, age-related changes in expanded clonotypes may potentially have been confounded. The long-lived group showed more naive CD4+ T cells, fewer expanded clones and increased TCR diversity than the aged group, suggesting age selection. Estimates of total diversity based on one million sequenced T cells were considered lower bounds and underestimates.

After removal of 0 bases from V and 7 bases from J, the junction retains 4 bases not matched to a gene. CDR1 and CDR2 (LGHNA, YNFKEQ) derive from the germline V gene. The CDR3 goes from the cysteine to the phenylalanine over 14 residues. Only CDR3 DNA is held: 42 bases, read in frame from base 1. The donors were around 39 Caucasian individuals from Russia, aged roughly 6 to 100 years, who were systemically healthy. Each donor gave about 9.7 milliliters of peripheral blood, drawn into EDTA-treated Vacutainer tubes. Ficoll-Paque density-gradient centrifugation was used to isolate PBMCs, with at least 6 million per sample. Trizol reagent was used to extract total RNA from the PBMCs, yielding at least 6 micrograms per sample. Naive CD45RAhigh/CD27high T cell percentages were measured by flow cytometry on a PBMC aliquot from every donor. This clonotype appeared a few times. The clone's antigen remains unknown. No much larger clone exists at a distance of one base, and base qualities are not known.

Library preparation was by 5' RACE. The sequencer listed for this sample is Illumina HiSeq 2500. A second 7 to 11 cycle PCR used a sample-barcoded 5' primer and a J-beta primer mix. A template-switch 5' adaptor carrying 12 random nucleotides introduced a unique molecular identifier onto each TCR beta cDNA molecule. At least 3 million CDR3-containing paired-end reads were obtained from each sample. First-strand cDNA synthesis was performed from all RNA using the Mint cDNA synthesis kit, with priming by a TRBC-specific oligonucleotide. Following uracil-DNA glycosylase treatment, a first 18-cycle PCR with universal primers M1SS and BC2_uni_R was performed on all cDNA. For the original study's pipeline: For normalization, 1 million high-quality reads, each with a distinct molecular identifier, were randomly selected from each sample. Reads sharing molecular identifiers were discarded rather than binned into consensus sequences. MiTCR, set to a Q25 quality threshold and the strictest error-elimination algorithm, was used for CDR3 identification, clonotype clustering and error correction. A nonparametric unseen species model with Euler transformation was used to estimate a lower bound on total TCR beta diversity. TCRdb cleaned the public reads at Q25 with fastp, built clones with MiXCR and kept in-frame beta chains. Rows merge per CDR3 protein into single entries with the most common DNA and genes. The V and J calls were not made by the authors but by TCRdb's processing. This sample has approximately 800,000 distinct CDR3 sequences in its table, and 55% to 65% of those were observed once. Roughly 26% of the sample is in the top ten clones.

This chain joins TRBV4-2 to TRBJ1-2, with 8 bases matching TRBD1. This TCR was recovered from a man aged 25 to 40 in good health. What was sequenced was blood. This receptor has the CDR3 CASSQDQGASGYTF. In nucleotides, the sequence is TGTGCCAGCAGCCAAGATCAGGGGGCAAGTGGCTACACCTTC.